Listed below are T cell receptor beta chains from one sample, sequenced in a study of OX40 agonist ivuxolimab in advanced cancers. Profiled with immunoSEQ multiplex PCR; TCRdb holds only in-frame clones, not every one. Here the sample spans more than 55,000 clones, 70% to 90% being singletons. The sample consisted of CD4+ or CD8+ T cells sorted from blood, taken in a trial of the OX40 agonist ivuxolimab. Every receptor here comes from an adult with an advanced solid tumor such as melanoma, head and neck, liver or kidney cancer. CDR3s include the opening cysteine and the closing phenylalanine or tryptophan.

v_call	cdr3_length	j_call	cdr3_aa
TRBV28	15	TRBJ2-3	CASSSAGQGTDTQYF
TRBV5-1	15	TRBJ2-7	CASSSTTSGRNEQYF
TRBV10-3	15	TRBJ1-5	CAISPGQGADQPQHF
TRBV10-3	14	TRBJ2-7	CAISGWRDSYEQYF
TRBV19	15	TRBJ1-4	CASSVSRDSNEKLFF
TRBV5-4	14	TRBJ2-7	CASSLKQGSDEQYF
TRBV6-5	13	TRBJ1-2	CASSRGNDYGYTF
TRBV11-1	13	TRBJ2-1	CASSLVLGNEQFF
TRBV29-1	15	TRBJ1-2	CSVETMDRGHLGYTF
TRBV6-5	15	TRBJ2-7	CASSYLGAEGYEQYF
TRBV28	15	TRBJ1-2	CASSSTTGGSYGYTF
TRBV5-1	16	TRBJ2-3	CASSNQLAGGSDTQYF
TRBV18	16	TRBJ1-5	CASSGGTGDSNQPQHF
TRBV5-6	15	TRBJ2-3	CASSLRTSGTDTQYF
TRBV11-2	15	.	CASSSASGTRSEQYF
TRBV30	17	TRBJ2-3	CAWRPRGTSGYTDTQYF
TRBV5-1	14	TRBJ2-1	CASSLRAGLNEQFF
TRBV5-1	15	TRBJ2-5	CASSLADAPGETQYF
TRBV5-1	13	TRBJ2-5	CASSLAYRETQYF
TRBV6-5	14	TRBJ2-2	CASRLAGGAGELFF
TRBV5-1	15	TRBJ2-2	CASSLYGQNTGELFF
TRBV30	16	TRBJ2-2	CAWRNKGTGNAGELFF
TRBV7-2	15	TRBJ1-5	CASSFATGGGQPQHF
TRBV5-1	15	TRBJ2-7	CASSYNTGAAYEQYF
TRBV6-5	13	TRBJ2-3	CASLEAGADTQYF
TRBV7-9	13	TRBJ2-7	CASSLMGADEQYF
TRBV6-6	13	TRBJ2-7	CASSPQREVEQYF
TRBV19	13	TRBJ1-2	CASSAPTDYGYTF
TRBV5-1	15	TRBJ2-1	CASSLAGFSYNEQFF
TRBV7-9	16	TRBJ1-1	CASSPDWIFVNTEAFF
TRBV6-6	13	TRBJ1-5	CASSYGGTQPQHF
TRBV5-4	15	TRBJ2-3	CASSLPGLGTDTQYF
TRBV29-1	13	TRBJ2-3	CSVVRGEADTQYF
TRBV27	15	TRBJ2-7	CASSLRAGSFYEQYF
TRBV27	14	TRBJ2-7	CASRPGLAAYEQYF
TRBV28	14	TRBJ2-7	CASSVQSRPQEQYF
TRBV5-4	15	TRBJ2-2	CATAETSKTTGELFF
TRBV2	14	TRBJ2-5	CASIGGTVQETQYF
TRBV28	15	TRBJ2-5	CASSPRTGNQETQYF
TRBV6-5	13	TRBJ2-7	CASRRPGTEEQYF
TRBV19	12	TRBJ2-2	CASWGFTGELFF
TRBV5-1	14	TRBJ2-7	CASSFSGVEEEQYF
TRBV6-5	15	TRBJ2-1	CASSYWRGAYNEQFF
TRBV19	13	TRBJ2-4	CASRGTSGPIQYF
TRBV27	12	TRBJ2-7	CASGPRNYEQYF
TRBV29-1	15	TRBJ2-3	CSVEDLAGVGDTQYF
TRBV19	14	TRBJ1-4	CASTPDSVGEKLFF
TRBV5-6	13	TRBJ2-3	CASSLASTDTQYF
TRBV19	13	TRBJ1-2	CASRSVVGQGYTF
TRBV7-2	15	TRBJ2-1	CASEAKMGSYNEQFF
TRBV29-1	15	TRBJ2-4	CSAQPGQGAKNIQYF
TRBV6-1	13	TRBJ1-1	CESTGRVGTEAFF
TRBV15	15	TRBJ1-2	CATSRRGQGAWGYTF
TRBV5-5	16	TRBJ2-7	CASSLAFLAGDDEQYF
TRBV28	15	TRBJ2-1	CASSLYHRAHNEQFF